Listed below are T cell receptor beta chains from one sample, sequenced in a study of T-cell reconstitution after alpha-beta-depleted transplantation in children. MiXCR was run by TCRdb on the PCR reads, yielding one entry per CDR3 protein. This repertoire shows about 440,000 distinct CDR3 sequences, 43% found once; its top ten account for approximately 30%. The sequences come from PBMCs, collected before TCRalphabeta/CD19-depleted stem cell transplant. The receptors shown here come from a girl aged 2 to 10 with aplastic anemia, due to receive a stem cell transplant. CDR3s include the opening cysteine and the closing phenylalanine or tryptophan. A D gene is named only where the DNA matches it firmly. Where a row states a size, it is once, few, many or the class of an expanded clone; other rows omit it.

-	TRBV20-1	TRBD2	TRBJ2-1	CSAAIVGLAGVRNEQFF	TGCAGTGCTGCGATTGTGGGACTAGCGGGAGTTAGGAATGAGCAGTTCTTC
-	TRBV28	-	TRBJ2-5	CASGINAQYF	TGTGCCAGCGGGATTAATGCCCAGTACTTC
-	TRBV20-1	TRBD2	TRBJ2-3	CSAEARTSASDTQYF	TGCAGTGCTGAAGCCCGGACTAGCGCATCAGATACGCAGTATTTT
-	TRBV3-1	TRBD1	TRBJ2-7	CASSRGDRGRQEQYF	TGTGCCAGCAGCCGCGGGGACAGGGGGCGTCAGGAGCAGTACTTC
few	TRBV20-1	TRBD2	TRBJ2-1	CSATSVAWSNEQFF	TGCAGTGCAACTAGCGTGGCTTGGAGCAATGAGCAGTTCTTC
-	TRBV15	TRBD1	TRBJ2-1	CATSRDRGQYNEQFF	TGTGCCACCAGCAGAGATAGGGGACAGTACAATGAGCAGTTCTTC
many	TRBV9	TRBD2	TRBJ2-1	CASSPRDSSGSRVEQFF	TGTGCCAGCAGCCCTCGAGATAGTAGCGGGAGCCGCGTTGAGCAGTTCTTC
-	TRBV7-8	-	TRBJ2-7	CASSLGRVRVYEQYF	TGTGCCAGCAGCCTAGGGCGGGTACGAGTCTACGAGCAGTACTTC
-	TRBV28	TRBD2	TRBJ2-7	CASSSPSSPAGYTYEQYF	TGTGCCAGCAGTTCACCCTCATCGCCAGCGGGATACACCTACGAGCAGTACTTC
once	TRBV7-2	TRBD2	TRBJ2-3	CASSLKSRGGDTQYF	TGTGCCAGCAGCTTAAAATCCCGGGGGGGTGATACGCAGTATTTT
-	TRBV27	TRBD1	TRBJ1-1	CASSLGYRDRALAFF	TGTGCCAGCAGTTTAGGCTACCGGGACAGGGCGCTAGCTTTCTTT
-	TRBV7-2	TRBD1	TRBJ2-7	CVSSPTGVGEQYF	TGTGTCAGCAGCCCTACAGGGGTGGGCGAGCAGTACTTC
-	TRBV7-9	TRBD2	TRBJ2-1	CASGTGLQHNEQFF	TGTGCCAGCGGAACGGGACTACAGCACAATGAGCAGTTCTTC
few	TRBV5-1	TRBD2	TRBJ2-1	CASSLVTSGRGSDEQFF	TGCGCCAGCAGCTTGGTTACTAGCGGGAGGGGCAGCGATGAGCAGTTCTTC
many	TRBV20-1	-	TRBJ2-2	CSASLRGDTGELFF	TGCAGTGCTAGCCTCAGGGGGGACACCGGGGAGCTGTTTTTT
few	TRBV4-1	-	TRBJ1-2	CASSPNRALSYYGYTF	TGCGCCAGCAGCCCAAACAGGGCCCTCTCCTACTATGGCTACACCTTC
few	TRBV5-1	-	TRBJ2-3	CASSFFSSDRTDTQYF	TGCGCCAGCAGCTTTTTTTCCTCCGACAGGACAGATACGCAGTATTTT
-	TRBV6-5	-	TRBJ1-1	CASSYSTGSAAFF	TGTGCCAGCAGTTACTCAACGGGGAGTGCAGCTTTCTTT
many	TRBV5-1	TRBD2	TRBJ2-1	CASSLAGGVLDEQFF	TGCGCCAGCAGCTTGGCGGGAGGTGTGTTGGATGAGCAGTTCTTC
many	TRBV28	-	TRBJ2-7	CASSFVGGSLTGNYEQYF	TGTGCCAGCAGTTTCGTGGGGGGATCCCTCACCGGGAATTACGAGCAGTACTTC
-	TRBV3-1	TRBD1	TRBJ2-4	CASSQEGLPGGIQYF	TGTGCCAGCAGCCAAGAAGGTCTCCCAGGGGGCATTCAGTACTTC
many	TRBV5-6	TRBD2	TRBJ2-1	CASSPQRELWNEQFF	TGTGCCAGCAGCCCTCAGCGGGAGCTTTGGAATGAGCAGTTCTTC
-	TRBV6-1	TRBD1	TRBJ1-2	CASSPTGRGYTF	TGTGCCAGCTCCCCGACAGGGAGGGGCTACACCTTC
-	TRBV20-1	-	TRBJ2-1	CSARDLVDEQFF	TGCAGTGCTAGAGATTTGGTAGATGAGCAGTTCTTC